Shown below are 6 T cell receptor beta chains from a single sample sequenced in a study of blood T cell repertoires in COVID-19. The data were produced by immunoSEQ multiplex PCR, yet TCRdb's version contains in-frame clones alone and is incomplete. The sample holds 100,000 to 120,000 clones, 65% to 90% seen once. Source material: peripheral blood. Source of these receptors: a woman between 55 and 75 years old with acute or convalescent COVID-19.

The chain combines TRBV7-6 with TRBJ2-1; 13 nucleotides line up with TRBD2. The CDR3 consists of 17 residues. With 1 base clipped from V and 3 bases from J, the junction kept 3 bases outside the gene matches. Germline values: CDR1 SGHVS, CDR2 FNYEAQ. CDR3: CASSLGLAGGDYNEQFF. The CDR3, as DNA: TGTGCCAGCAGCTTAGGACTAGCGGGGGGTGACTACAATGAGCAGTTCTTC.

This chain connects TRBV5-1 to TRBJ2-2; a possible D gene is TRBD1 (6 bases). Trimming cost V 2 bases and J 1 base, with 9 bases left between them. The CDR3 covers 15 residues. Germline assignment: CDR1 SGHRS and CDR2 YFSETQ. CDR3 loop: CASSFGQMNTGELFF. CDR3 DNA sequence: TGCGCCAGCAGCTTCGGACAGATGAACACCGGGGAGCTGTTTTTT. Full variable domain (rest looked up from reference TRBV5-1 and TRBJ2-2): KAGVTQTPRYLIKTRGQQVTLSCSPISGHRSVSWYQQTPGQGLQFLFEYFSETQRNKGNFPGRFSGRQFSNSRSEMNVSTLELGDSALYLCASSFGQMNTGELFFGEGSRLTVL.

The chain is built from TRBV28 and TRBJ2-2; TRBD2 aligns across 9 bases. Germline CDR1 MDHEN, CDR2 SYDVKM. The V gene end was trimmed by 6 bases and the J gene end by 6 bases; junction bases not matched to a gene: 8. The CDR3 spans 15 residues. The CDR3 spells CASSTGTSLSGELFF. In DNA form, the CDR3 reads TGTGCCAGCAGCACCGGGACTAGCCTATCCGGGGAGCTGTTTTTT.

J is TRBJ1-2 and V is TRBV7-2, with 8 bases identical to TRBD1. Germline CDR1 reads SGHTA; CDR2 reads FQGNSA. CDR3 size: 14 residues. V lost 1 base, J lost 3 bases, and 1 base stayed unmatched. CDR3 DNA sequence: TGTGCCAGCAGCTTAGGGGGACAGGACTATGGCTACACCTTC. Translating it yields CASSLGGQDYGYTF.

The gene calls are TRBV30 and TRBJ1-3; D remains ambiguous. Germline loops: CDR1 GTSNPN, CDR2 SVGIG (reference sequence). Trimming stripped 0 bases from V and 8 bases from J, with 11 bases between. The CDR3 spans 13 residues. CDR3 amino acids: CAWSVRGVDTIYF. The CDR3 coding sequence is TGTGCCTGGAGTGTGCGAGGTGTTGACACCATATATTTT.

Of note for this clone: Other DNA sequences in this sample translate to the same CDR3. V and J are TRBV28 and TRBJ1-4; D perhaps matches TRBD1 (6 bases). Per germline, CDR1 MDHEN and CDR2 SYDVKM. The CDR3 contains 14 residues. Trimming removed 5 bases from V and 8 bases from J, with 15 bases in between. The CDR3 DNA reads TGTGCCAGCAGTCTACAGGGTTCGAGGGAAAAACTGTTTTTT. Translated, it gives CASSLQGSREKLFF.